Listed below are T cell receptor beta chains from one sample, sequenced in a study of blood T cell repertoires in COVID-19. This table comes from immunoSEQ multiplex PCR, and its TCRdb copy is limited to in-frame clones, with some not included. The sample holds 250,000 to 350,000 clones, approximately 85% seen once. The sample taken for sequencing was peripheral blood. The origin of the receptors is a man between 18 and 35 years old with active or convalescent COVID-19. Both conserved end residues are trimmed from each CDR3. The order of the fields is clone size, J gene, V gene, CDR3 protein. Not every row has a clone size; where given, it reads once, few, many or a size class.

NA TRBJ2-1 TRBV13 ASSLVAGALQLEQF
NA TRBJ1-6 TRBV3-1/TRBV3-2 ASSQDSDRDSPLH
NA TRBJ1-4 TRBV3-1/TRBV3-2 ASSPGTTNEKLF
NA TRBJ1-4 TRBV5-1 ASSFGGSTNEKLF
NA TRBJ1-1 TRBV9 ASSVGDRGTEAF
NA TRBJ2-1 TRBV27 ASSLGLAGSQGSYNEQF
NA TRBJ1-2 TRBV7-9 ASSAGTGARYGYT
NA TRBJ1-6 TRBV3-1/TRBV3-2 ASSQPGNNSPLH
NA TRBJ2-1 TRBV9 ASSGSPSGGGSYNEQF
NA TRBJ1-4 TRBV5-1 ASSFGLPGGNEKLF
NA TRBJ2-7 TRBV6-5 ASSGRGETYEQY
NA TRBJ1-1 TRBV5-1 ASSQDRGVAEAF
NA TRBJ2-5 TRBV27 ASSSMGLAGARISETQY
NA TRBJ1-2 TRBV27 ASSPNAGAYGYT
few TRBJ2-3 TRBV7-2 ASSSNRVDTQY